A selection of T cell receptor beta chains follows, all from one sample in a study of cytomegalovirus exposure and HLA in healthy donors. Only in-frame clones appear in the TCRdb table, and some are missing; sequencing was by immunoSEQ multiplex PCR. The data contain 220,000 or so clones, over 80% of them singletons. Sequenced input: PBMCs. The receptors here all came from a woman in her thirties in good health and CMV-seropositive. CDR3s include the opening cysteine and the closing phenylalanine or tryptophan. A D gene is named only where the DNA matches it firmly. Rows give clone size only sometimes, using once, few, many, or a class for an expanded clone.

v_call,d_call,j_call,clone_size,cdr3_aa,cdr3_nt
TRBV28,-,TRBJ1-1,-,CASMGTYTEAFF,TGTGCCAGCATGGGGACCTACACTGAAGCTTTCTTT
TRBV28,-,TRBJ1-2,-,CASSLRWDGYGYTF,TGTGCCAGCAGTTTAAGATGGGATGGGTATGGCTACACCTTC
TRBV30,TRBD1,TRBJ2-2,-,CAWRKRDRDTGELFF,TGTGCCTGGAGGAAAAGGGACAGGGACACCGGGGAGCTGTTTTTT
TRBV27,-,TRBJ2-3,-,CASTLGGGVRSTQYF,TGTGCCAGCACCTTGGGAGGGGGCGTCAGATCGACGCAGTATTTT
TRBV29-1,TRBD1,TRBJ1-2,-,CSVINRGQGYGYTF,TGCAGCGTTATTAACAGGGGGCAGGGCTATGGCTACACCTTC
TRBV6-4,TRBD1,TRBJ1-1,-,CASSDSAGGLAEAFF,TGTGCCAGCAGTGACTCGGCAGGGGGGCTCGCTGAAGCTTTCTTT
TRBV5-4,TRBD1,TRBJ2-1,-,CAFHRGYNEQFF,TGTGCCTTCCACAGGGGCTACAATGAGCAGTTCTTC
TRBV30,-,TRBJ1-1,-,CAWRKETFAFF,TGTGCCTGGAGAAAAGAGACTTTTGCTTTCTTT
TRBV29-1,TRBD2,TRBJ2-7,-,CSVRGGVSYEQYF,TGCAGCGTTCGGGGGGGAGTTAGCTACGAGCAGTACTTC
TRBV19,TRBD1,TRBJ1-4,-,CASSSGTGKDEKLFF,TGTGCCAGTAGTTCCGGGACAGGGAAGGATGAAAAACTGTTTTTT
TRBV6-5,TRBD1,TRBJ2-7,-,CASSYDRDSYEQYF,TGTGCCAGCAGTTACGACAGGGACTCCTACGAGCAGTACTTC
TRBV27,-,TRBJ2-1,once,CASSQSLDRPYNEQFF,TGTGCCAGCAGTCAATCCTTGGACAGACCATACAATGAGCAGTTCTTC
TRBV18,-,TRBJ1-5,-,CASSPGRNQPQHF,TGTGCCAGCTCACCAGGGCGAAATCAGCCCCAGCATTTT
TRBV5-1,TRBD1,TRBJ1-1,once,CASSLRTGEVLGTEAFF,TGCGCCAGCAGCTTGAGGACAGGAGAGGTTTTGGGCACTGAAGCTTTCTTT
TRBV5-1,TRBD2,TRBJ2-7,few,CASSLVSGSSYEQYF,TGCGCCAGCAGCTTGGTTAGCGGGAGCTCCTACGAGCAGTACTTC
TRBV5-1,-,TRBJ1-1,-,CASSEGTGNTEAFF,TGCGCCAGCAGCGAGGGGACCGGGAACACTGAAGCTTTCTTT
TRBV6-1,-,TRBJ2-3,-,CASSDIRPDADTQYF,TGTGCCAGCAGTGACATCAGGCCCGATGCAGATACGCAGTATTTT
TRBV10-1,-,TRBJ2-7,-,CASSEAGLGSYEQYF,TGCGCCAGCAGTGAGGCAGGGTTGGGTTCCTACGAGCAGTACTTC
TRBV29-1,-,TRBJ1-2,-,CSVDRALDYGYTF,TGCAGCGTTGACCGGGCTCTCGACTATGGCTACACTTTC
TRBV25-1,-,TRBJ2-5,-,CASSELGREETQYF,TGTGCCAGCAGTGAATTGGGCAGAGAAGAGACCCAGTACTTC
TRBV10-3,-,TRBJ1-2,few,CAISRDGEYGYTF,TGTGCCATCAGTCGGGACGGGGAATATGGCTACACCTTC
TRBV27,TRBD2,TRBJ2-4,-,CASSFLGLARGAKNIQYF,TGTGCCAGCAGTTTTTTGGGACTAGCGAGAGGGGCCAAAAACATTCAGTACTTC
TRBV6-5,-,TRBJ1-2,-,CASSYSRQTDGYTF,TGTGCCAGCAGTTACTCCCGACAGACTGATGGCTACACCTTC
TRBV6-1,-,TRBJ1-2,once,CASSQGTYGYTF,TGTGCCAGCAGTCAGGGGACCTATGGCTACACCTTC
TRBV29-1,-,TRBJ2-6,-,CSVKSSGSGANVLTF,TGCAGCGTTAAATCCAGTGGGTCTGGGGCCAACGTCCTGACTTTC
TRBV27,TRBD1,TRBJ1-2,-,CASRDPQGLDRGRHKLNYGYTF,TGTGCCAGCAGGGACCCACAGGGCTTGGACAGGGGGCGGCACAAACTGAACTATGGCTACACCTTC
TRBV25-1,TRBD2,TRBJ2-1,-,CASSGGLAGRMIF,TGTGCCAGCAGTGGGGGACTAGCGGGAAGAATGATCTTC
TRBV10-2,-,TRBJ2-1,-,CASSESVGRVVNEQFF,TGCGCCAGCAGTGAGTCCGTGGGCCGAGTGGTAAATGAGCAGTTCTTC
TRBV14,TRBD2,TRBJ2-1,-,CASSQTSGRSHEQFF,TGTGCCAGCAGCCAGACTAGCGGGAGATCCCATGAGCAGTTCTTC
TRBV9,-,TRBJ2-6,-,CASSVTPGANVLTF,TGTGCCAGCAGCGTAACCCCAGGGGCCAACGTCCTGACTTTC
TRBV27,TRBD2,TRBJ2-1,-,CASSITSGRAPNEQFF,TGTGCCAGCAGTATCACTAGCGGGAGGGCCCCCAATGAGCAGTTCTTC
TRBV18,TRBD1,TRBJ1-2,-,CASSPRTGSNYGYTF,TGTGCCAGCTCACCTCGGACAGGGTCGAACTATGGCTACACCTTC
TRBV18,-,TRBJ2-1,-,CASSPTVNNEQFF,TGTGCCAGCTCACCGACAGTCAACAATGAGCAGTTCTTC
TRBV6-5,-,TRBJ2-1,few,CASSYSRIPYNEQFF,TGTGCCAGCAGTTACTCGCGGATCCCCTACAATGAGCAGTTCTTC
TRBV27,-,TRBJ1-1,once,CASGGLNTEAFF,TGTGCCAGCGGAGGGTTGAACACTGAAGCTTTCTTT
TRBV6-1,-,TRBJ2-1,-,CASSDPLGSAEQFF,TGTGCCAGCAGTGACCCCCTAGGATCAGCCGAGCAGTTCTTC
TRBV6-5,-,TRBJ2-1,-,CASSFGRNNEQFF,TGTGCCAGCAGTTTCGGACGAAACAATGAGCAGTTCTTC
TRBV6-1,-,TRBJ1-1,-,CASTRTTQGGTEAFF,TGTGCCAGCACCAGAACCACACAGGGAGGGACTGAAGCTTTCTTT
TRBV10-3,-,TRBJ2-7,-,CAISSGTSSYEQYF,TGTGCCATCAGCAGCGGGACAAGCTCCTACGAGCAGTACTTC